This T cell receptor (beta chain) was captured by sequencing in a study of blood T cell repertoires in COVID-19. Study-wide context: Sites in the United States, Italy and Spain provided acute and convalescent COVID-19 samples. T cells, B-cell-depleted T cells, or PBMCs provided the cDNA or gDNA that served as material.

The CDR3 is made up of 14 amino acids. Trimming took 7 bases from V and 6 from J; bases not matched to a gene: 6. CDR1 is SGHAT, CDR2 FQNNGV, per germline. In the original processing: Amplification from reference gene primers served as the basis for estimated nucleated cell counts. Profiling relied on immunoSEQ multiplex PCR, and the TCRdb table lists in-frame clones only, not all of them. For V, J and clone size, that table is used; D and trimming come from the DNA. The sample lists tens of thousands of clones, around 89% occurring once. The material sequenced was peripheral blood. The chain couples TRBV11-2 to TRBJ2-1; 10 bases are shared with TRBD2. This TCR was sampled from a man between 65 and 85 years old with active or convalescent COVID-19. CDR3 DNA sequence: TGTGCCAGCACCCGACTAGCGGGTTTCAATGAGCAGTTCTTC. Protein sequence: CASTRLAGFNEQFF.